This T cell receptor (beta chain) was captured by sequencing in a study of type 1 regulatory T cells. Background on the study: T-allo10 is a Tr1-enriched, alloantigen-specific CD4 T cell product made in vitro.

Graft donor-derived T-allo10 cells were described as host-alloantigen-specific, anergic, and alloantigen-specifically suppressive. The V end lost 5 bases, the J end lost 6 bases, and 14 bases lay between the germline ends. The V gene's germline CDR1 is MNHEY and CDR2 SMNVEV (reference sequence). The CDR3 has 14 amino acids. Details on this clonotype: Its antigen is as yet unknown.

TCRdb re-called the reads with MiXCR, one entry per CDR3 protein. The sample holds roughly 71,000 distinct CDR3 sequences, nearly 65% seen once. This TCR was sampled from a human donor in good health. The gene calls are TRBV27 and TRBJ1-5; D not certain. The sample comprised cultured T cells, either the whole culture or a sorted T cell fraction (not recorded which). Documented subset: Tr1-enriched cell product generated in vitro against host alloantigens. CDR3 region: CASSGRLGSQPQHF. The CDR3 bases are TGTGCCAGCAGTGGACGGCTAGGTAGTCAGCCCCAGCATTTT.